What follows are 10 T cell receptor beta chains derived from one specimen sequenced in a study of blood T cell repertoires in COVID-19. The repertoire was sequenced with immunoSEQ multiplex PCR; TCRdb's copy has only in-frame clones and lacks some. The table has about 150,000 clones, roughly 84% seen once; the top ten hold approximately 7%. Input material: peripheral blood. These TCRs come from a man older than 75 with COVID-19, enrolled during active disease.

The genes are TRBV10-3 and TRBJ1-6, with D perhaps TRBD1 (6 bases). CDR1 is ENHRY, CDR2 SYGVKD, per germline. CDR3 length: 15 residues. Trimming cost V 0 bases and J 6 bases, with 9 bases left between them. Here the CDR3 DNA reads TGTGCCATCAGTGAGTCCGGGACAACTAATTCACCCCTCCACTTT. This sequence encodes CAISESGTTNSPLHF.

CDR3 loop: CASSLDGTNTEAFF. The CDR3 coding sequence is TGCGCCAGCAGCTTGGACGGGACAAACACTGAAGCTTTCTTT. The J gene is TRBJ1-1, the V gene TRBV5-1; a weak D match, TRBD1 (6 bases). The V end lost 0 bases, the J end lost 2 bases, and 8 bases lay between the germline ends. The CDR3 covers 14 residues. Germline CDR1 SGHRS, CDR2 YFSETQ.

The V gene is TRBV7-3, the J gene TRBJ2-7; 7 nucleotides line up with TRBD2. With V trimmed by 5 bases and J by 7 bases, 5 bases remained unmatched. This CDR3 is 12 amino acids long. The germline CDR1 and CDR2 sequences are SGHTA and FQGTGA. The chain's CDR3 is CASSQSGDEQYF. Here the CDR3 DNA reads TGTGCCAGCAGCCAGAGCGGGGATGAGCAGTACTTC.

This clone was picked up one time. The chain is built from TRBV19 and TRBJ1-4, with D uncertain. Germline-derived CDR1 and CDR2 are LNHDA and SQIVND (reference sequence). V dropped 3 bases and J dropped 3 bases, with 11 bases sitting between them. CDR3 size: 15 residues. This chain's CDR3 is CASSMVHSSNEKLFF. As DNA, the CDR3 is TGTGCCAGTAGTATGGTACACAGCTCTAATGAAAAACTGTTTTTT.

The V and J genes are TRBV19 and TRBJ1-1, with no clear D. The CDR3 is made up of 13 amino acids. CDR1 is LNHDA, CDR2 SQIVND, per germline (reference sequence). V gave up 3 bases and J gave up 1 base, with 6 bases separating them. The CDR3 sequence is CASSIGWNTEAFF. The CDR3 region has the DNA TGTGCCAGTAGTATTGGCTGGAACACTGAAGCTTTCTTT.

This sequence joins TRBV5-6 and TRBJ2-7; 9 bases agree with TRBD2. Looked up from germline, CDR1 is SGHDT and CDR2 is YYEEEE. The CDR3 runs 15 residues. V lost 4 bases to trimming and J lost 3 bases; unmatched junction nucleotides: 8. The CDR3 DNA is TGTGCCAGCAGCCGTGGTGCGGGGGGGGGCTACGAGCAGTACTTC. This codes for CASSRGAGGGYEQYF.

This chain connects TRBV9 to TRBJ1-1; tentatively, D is TRBD1 (6 bases). This CDR3 has 14 amino acids. The germline V gene encodes CDR1 SGDLS and CDR2 YYNGEE. Trimming removed 5 bases at V and 1 base at J, with 12 bases between. CDR3 DNA: TGTGCCAGCAGTGTGTTACAGGGGAACACTGAAGCTTTCTTT. Translation gives CASSVLQGNTEAFF.

The genes are TRBV10-3 and TRBJ2-6; unclear D gene. The ends were cut back, 5 bases at V and 0 bases at J, with 11 bases in the middle. Germline V gene data show CDR1 as ENHRY and CDR2 as SYGVKD. This CDR3 is built from 16 residues. CDR3 residues: CAISKQPVSGANVLTF. In nucleotides, the CDR3 is TGTGCCATCAGTAAACAACCCGTCTCTGGGGCCAACGTCCTGACTTTC.

The chain employs TRBV4-2 and TRBJ2-4, with 7 nucleotides matching TRBD1. The junction had 1 base not matched to a gene; V was cut back by 8 bases and J by 6 bases. The CDR3 spans 11 residues. Germline CDR1 and CDR2: LGHNA and YNFKEQ. The CDR3 reads CASGDRNIQYF. The CDR3 DNA reads as TGTGCCAGCGGGGACAGAAACATTCAGTACTTC.

This clone has just one count. The chain uses TRBV5-4 and TRBJ1-1, with D uncertain. Germline assignment: CDR1 SGHNT and CDR2 YYREEE (reference sequence). Trimming took off 5 bases at V and 5 bases at J, with 16 bases between the two ends. There are 14 residues in the CDR3. The CDR3 sequence is CASSLMPEQTEAFF. CDR3 coding DNA: TGTGCCAGCAGTTTGATGCCTGAACAGACTGAAGCTTTCTTT.